One sample yielded the 11 T cell receptor beta chains listed below, sequenced in a study of blood T cell repertoires in COVID-19. Only in-frame clones appear in the TCRdb table, and some are missing; sequencing was by immunoSEQ multiplex PCR. The sample consists of a few hundred thousand clones, approximately 85% of them appearing once. Material: peripheral blood. The source is a woman in her 70s with COVID-19, enrolled during active disease.

The chain couples TRBV28 to TRBJ2-7, with D possibly being TRBD2 (5 bases). The V and J ends lost 3 bases and 1 base respectively, with 10 bases between them. The CDR3 contains 14 residues. CDR1 and CDR2 from the germline V gene are MDHEN and SYDVKM. The CDR3 DNA reads TGTGCCAGCAGTTTTGTCGGGGAGTCCTACGAGCAGTACTTC. Translating gives CASSFVGESYEQYF.

This clone is a singleton in its sample. The chain carries TRBV18 and TRBJ2-1, with D hard to call. The germline gives CDR1 KGHSH, CDR2 LQKENI. V lost 6 bases and J lost 0, with 12 bases in between. The CDR3 contains 15 residues. CDR3 nucleotide sequence: TGTGCCAGCTCGCCTCTAGAACCCTCCTACAATGAGCAGTTCTTC. It codes for CASSPLEPSYNEQFF.

This clone was seen only once. J is TRBJ1-4 and V is TRBV9, with D unresolved. The germline V gene encodes CDR1 SGDLS and CDR2 YYNGEE. Trimming left V 3 bases short and J 4 bases short, with 13 bases between. The CDR3 is made up of 15 amino acids. CDR3: CASSARRRDNEKLFF. The CDR3 coding sequence is TGTGCCAGCAGCGCAAGACGGAGGGATAATGAAAAACTGTTTTTT.

Of note for this clone: Other DNA sequences in the same sample also yield this CDR3. This chain links TRBV28 with TRBJ1-2; D not resolved. The CDR3 contains 13 residues. Germline V lookup: CDR1 MDHEN, CDR2 SYDVKM. V was clipped by 6 bases and J by 3 bases, with 11 bases between them. The CDR3: CASRPGVDYGYTF. The CDR3 nucleotides read TGTGCCAGCAGACCGGGAGTGGACTATGGCTACACCTTC.

The chain has TRBV27 and TRBJ1-1, with 8 nucleotides matching TRBD1. Germline V gene lookup returns CDR1 MNHEY and CDR2 SMNVEV (reference sequence). The CDR3 is 13 residues long. V lost 5 bases, J lost 11 bases, and 10 bases stayed unmatched. Written as DNA, the CDR3 is TGTGCCAGCAGTCCCAGACAGGGGCTGTGGGCTTTCTTT. Translation: CASSPRQGLWAFF.

The chain is built from TRBV11-2 and TRBJ2-1; 7 bases are a match to TRBD1. Germline CDR1 SGHAT, CDR2 FQNNGV. J was trimmed by 4 bases and V by 3 bases; bases with no gene match: 6. There are 15 residues in the CDR3. The CDR3 is CASSFDRVTYNEQFF. The CDR3 DNA sequence: TGTGCCAGCAGCTTTGACAGGGTTACGTACAATGAGCAGTTCTTC.

The chain joins TRBV11-2 to TRBJ1-2; unclear D gene. V gave up 2 bases and J gave up 8 bases, with 12 bases separating them. In germline, CDR1 is SGHAT, CDR2 FQNNGV. The CDR3 contains 13 residues. CDR3 protein: CASSLSAVVGYTF. The CDR3 DNA reads TGTGCCAGCAGCTTATCCGCGGTGGTAGGCTACACCTTC.

The chain employs TRBV25-1 and TRBJ2-2; possibly TRBD1 for D (5 bases). The CDR3 covers 16 residues. Trimming took off 4 bases at V and 0 bases at J, with 12 bases between the two ends. CDR1 is MGHDK, CDR2 SYGVNS, per germline. This chain's CDR3 is CASSVAGMANTGELFF. DNA of the CDR3: TGTGCCAGCAGTGTTGCAGGGATGGCGAACACCGGGGAGCTGTTTTTT.

This chain connects TRBV7-9 to TRBJ2-5, with a tentative D call TRBD2 (6 bases). Germline loops: CDR1 SEHNR, CDR2 FQNEAQ (reference sequence). This CDR3 has 14 residues. Trimming took 5 bases from V and 1 from J, leaving 11 bases between them. This CDR3 reads CASSARDFQETQYF. CDR3 bases: TGTGCCAGCAGCGCTCGGGACTTCCAAGAGACCCAGTACTTC.

This sequence joins TRBV6-2 or TRBV6-3 and TRBJ1-3; D gene unclear. This CDR3 contains 14 residues. Trimming removed 2 bases from V and 0 bases from J, with 5 bases in between. In germline, CDR1 is MNHEY, CDR2 SVGEGT. CDR3 in amino acids: CASSYGSSGNTIYF. In DNA form, the CDR3 reads TGTGCCAGCAGTTACGGCAGCTCTGGAAACACCATATATTTT.

This clone was observed a few times. The rearrangement joins TRBV7-2 to TRBJ2-5; the D gene is possibly TRBD1 (6 bases). Trimming removed 1 base at V and 1 base at J, with 10 bases between. The CDR3 is 15 residues long. Germline CDR1 is SGHTA and CDR2 is FQGNSA. CDR3 in amino acids: CASSLVGTSQETQYF. The CDR3 nucleotides read TGTGCCAGCAGCTTAGTCGGGACAAGCCAAGAGACCCAGTACTTC.